This entry lists 30 T cell receptor beta chains sequenced from one sample in a study of T cell changes during pregnancy in multiple sclerosis. Data came from immunoSEQ multiplex PCR; TCRdb stores just in-frame clones and leaves some out. In the table there are about 100,000 clones, 94% of which are singletons. This sample comprised peripheral blood, obtained before pregnancy. The receptors here all came from a female donor with multiple sclerosis, enrolled in a pregnancy study.

The chain recombines TRBV4-1 with TRBJ1-1, with 7 bases identical to TRBD1. Trimming cost V 4 bases and J 8 bases; bases outside gene matches: 7. This CDR3 has 13 amino acids. The V gene's germline CDR1 is MGHRA and CDR2 YSYEKL. CDR3 in DNA: TGCGCCAGCAGCCCACAGGGACAGCTAGAAGCTTTCTTT. Residues: CASSPQGQLEAFF.

Of note for this clone: A read error may produce the germline difference seen at one junction end. The rearrangement joins TRBV29-1 to TRBJ1-2; D gene uncertain. Germline V gives CDR1 SQVTM, CDR2 ANQGSEA. The CDR3 is made up of 10 amino acids. CDR3 bases: TGCAGCGTCGAAGTGCGGGGCTACACCTTC. Translation gives CSVEVRGYTF.

The chain links TRBV10-3 to TRBJ1-2, with TRBD1 matching 10 bases. The germline gives CDR1 ENHRY, CDR2 SYGVKD. CDR3 length equals 14 residues. V gave up 6 bases and J gave up 8 bases; unmatched junction bases: 9. The CDR3: CAIRGTGEAQGYTF. In DNA, the CDR3 is TGTGCCATCAGAGGGACAGGGGAGGCTCAAGGCTACACCTTC.

The V gene is TRBV5-1, the J gene TRBJ2-3; 10 nucleotides match TRBD2. After removal of 2 bases from V and 1 base from J, the junction contained 7 bases not matched to a gene. CDR3 length: 17 amino acids. Germline V lookup: CDR1 SGHRS, CDR2 YFSETQ. Written as DNA, the CDR3 is TGCGCCAGCAGCTTCGAACCCGGGACTAGCGGCACAGATACGCAGTATTTT. This encodes CASSFEPGTSGTDTQYF.

This clone came up once. The chain links TRBV6-1 to TRBJ2-3; the D gene is possibly TRBD1 (6 bases). Deletions cut 2 bases from V and 4 bases from J, with 22 bases between. Germline CDR1 and CDR2: MNHNS and SASEGT. This CDR3 has 18 residues. CDR3 DNA sequence: TGTGCCAGCAGTGAAATCCCCCCAACAGGGAGCTACCCAGATACGCAGTATTTT. It is translated as CASSEIPPTGSYPDTQYF.

The rearrangement uses TRBV11-2 and TRBJ2-7; D may be TRBD1 (6 bases). Trimming removed 4 bases from V and 0 bases from J, with 13 bases in between. This CDR3 is built from 15 residues. Germline CDR1 reads SGHAT; CDR2 reads FQNNGV. The CDR3 reads CASSSQGPSSYEQYF. In DNA, the CDR3 is TGTGCCAGCAGCTCTCAGGGGCCGAGCTCCTACGAGCAGTACTTC.

This clone was observed once. V gene TRBV19 combines with J gene TRBJ1-4; possible D gene TRBD1, 6 bases. In germline, CDR1 is LNHDA, CDR2 SQIVND (reference sequence). The CDR3 extends over 14 amino acids. Trimming stripped 0 bases from V and 8 bases from J, with 10 bases between. CDR3 region: CASSIEAGEEKLFF. CDR3 nucleotides: TGTGCCAGTAGTATAGAGGCAGGGGAGGAAAAACTGTTTTTT.

The rearrangement links TRBV19 to TRBJ1-2; possible D gene TRBD1, 6 bases. The CDR3 spans 15 residues. V dropped 3 bases and J dropped 6 bases, with 17 bases sitting between them. Germline V gene data show CDR1 as LNHDA and CDR2 as SQIVND (reference sequence). CDR3: CASSIIQGKLDGYTF. The CDR3 DNA follows: TGTGCCAGTAGTATCATCCAGGGGAAACTGGATGGCTACACCTTC.

The chain is built from TRBV15 and TRBJ2-7, with TRBD1 matching over 7 bases. The V and J ends lost 3 bases and 3 bases, in that order; junction bases with no gene match: 2. Germline assignment: CDR1 LNHNV and CDR2 YYDKDF (reference sequence). The CDR3 runs to 13 residues. The CDR3 DNA reads TGTGCCACCAGCAGGACAGGGATCTACGAGCAGTACTTC. Amino acids: CATSRTGIYEQYF.

The chain links TRBV27 to TRBJ1-1; 7 nucleotides match TRBD1. This CDR3 region has 16 residues. V shed 6 bases and J 5 bases; nucleotides not matched to a gene: 15. From germline, CDR1 is MNHEY and CDR2 SMNVEV (reference sequence). Here the CDR3 reads CASRETLDRVETEAFF. CDR3 DNA sequence: TGTGCCAGCAGGGAGACACTCGACAGGGTTGAAACTGAAGCTTTCTTT.

The chain recombines TRBV5-1 with TRBJ2-2; TRBD2 might be the D (6 bases). Germline V lookup: CDR1 SGHRS, CDR2 YFSETQ. This CDR3 contains 12 residues. Trimming removed 4 bases from V and 7 bases from J, with 8 bases in between. CDR3 in DNA: TGCGCCAGCAGCGGGCGGGGCGGGGAGCTGTTTTTT. It is translated as CASSGRGGELFF.

The chain has TRBV18 and TRBJ2-5, with 10 bases fitting TRBD1. Germline V gives CDR1 KGHSH, CDR2 LQKENI. Trimming removed 5 bases from V and 4 bases from J; junction bases left unmatched: 4. The CDR3 consists of 14 residues. The CDR3 is CASSSRDRGETQYF. Written as DNA, the CDR3 is TGTGCCAGCTCATCCCGGGACAGGGGAGAGACCCAGTACTTC.

The chain employs TRBV6-1 and TRBJ1-4, with 7 bases fitting TRBD1. Germline trimming cut 9 bases from V and 4 bases from J; bases unmatched to any gene: 11. Germline lookup yields CDR1 MNHNS and CDR2 SASEGT. This CDR3 region has 15 residues. Here the CDR3 DNA reads TGTGCCAGTGTTCCCGATGCAGGGGGTAATGAAAAACTGTTTTTT. It yields the protein CASVPDAGGNEKLFF.

V usage is TRBV10-3 and J usage is TRBJ2-2; D perhaps matches TRBD2 (5 bases). Per germline, CDR1 ENHRY and CDR2 SYGVKD. The CDR3 loop spans 15 amino acids. V lost 6 bases and J 4 bases, leaving 15 bases between the germline ends. In DNA form, the CDR3 reads TGTGCCATCAGGGTTAACCGGGATTTCACCGGGGAGCTGTTTTTT. Residues: CAIRVNRDFTGELFF.

CDR3 sequence reads: CASSQDTGTGIYGYTF. CDR3 bases: TGCGCCAGCAGCCAAGATACTGGGACAGGGATCTATGGCTACACCTTC. V and J are TRBV4-1 and TRBJ1-2; 9 bases are a match to TRBD1. Unmatched junction bases numbered 6, after V lost 0 bases and J lost 4 bases. The CDR3 is 16 amino acids. The germline gives CDR1 MGHRA, CDR2 YSYEKL.

Details on this clone: At the DNA level, this CDR3 is encoded by other sequences in the same sample as well. V usage is TRBV4-2 and J usage is TRBJ2-7; tentatively, D is TRBD1 (7 bases). CDR1 is LGHNA and CDR2 is YNFKEQ in the germline V gene. V was trimmed by 0 bases and J by 0 bases, leaving 9 bases between them. The CDR3 has 15 residues. CDR3 in amino acids: CASSQERDSSYEQYF. CDR3 bases: TGTGCCAGCAGCCAAGAGCGGGACAGCTCCTACGAGCAGTACTTC.

The V gene is TRBV6-1, the J gene TRBJ1-1, with 11 bases identical to TRBD1. The CDR3 length is 13 residues. CDR1 and CDR2 (germline): MNHNS, SASEGT. Unmatched junction bases numbered 8, after V lost 11 bases and J lost 6 bases. CDR3 nucleotides: TGTGCCGGAAGGGACAGGGGGAAGGCTGAAGCTTTCTTT. Translated: CAGRDRGKAEAFF.

The chain uses TRBV11-2 and TRBJ2-3; 7 bases agree with TRBD2. J was trimmed by 2 bases and V by 1 base; bases with no gene match: 6. The CDR3 has 16 amino acids. CDR1 is SGHAT and CDR2 is FQNNGV in the germline V gene. The CDR3: CASSLGGGSLTDTQYF. The CDR3 coding sequence is TGTGCCAGCAGCTTAGGGGGGGGATCCCTCACAGATACGCAGTATTTT.

The chain links TRBV4-3 to TRBJ2-7; tentative D call: TRBD2 (6 bases). There are 15 residues in the CDR3. The V gene lost 0 bases and the J gene lost 2 bases, with 11 bases spanning the gap. In germline, CDR1 is LGHNA, CDR2 YSLEER. CDR3 residues: CASSQEEGPTYEQYF. The CDR3 DNA is TGCGCCAGCAGCCAAGAGGAGGGGCCTACCTACGAGCAGTACTTC.

The chain recombines TRBV25-1 with TRBJ2-2; 8 bases match TRBD2. CDR3 size: 14 residues. CDR1 is MGHDK, CDR2 SYGVNS, per germline. Trimming removed 3 bases from V and 3 bases from J; junction bases left unmatched: 0. The CDR3 sequence: CASSDGRDTGELFF. DNA of the CDR3: TGTGCCAGCAGTGACGGGAGGGACACCGGGGAGCTGTTTTTT.

The chain links TRBV5-6 to TRBJ1-1; 7 bases line up with TRBD1. The J segment lost 4 bases and the V segment lost 2 bases, leaving 8 bases of the junction unmatched. This CDR3 contains 15 residues. Per the germline V gene, CDR1 is SGHDT and CDR2 is YYEEEE. In DNA, the CDR3 is TGTGCCAGCAGCTTACAAGGGGGCGAGAGCACTGAAGCTTTCTTT. Encoded protein: CASSLQGGESTEAFF.

CDR3 DNA: TGCGCCAGCAGCTTCGCACAGTCCACCGGGGAGCTGTTTTTT. Translation gives CASSFAQSTGELFF. This sequence joins TRBV5-1 and TRBJ2-2, with D hard to call. Germline-derived CDR1 and CDR2 are SGHRS and YFSETQ. The CDR3 extends over 14 amino acids. Trimming removed 2 bases from V and 4 bases from J, with 9 bases in between.

This clone has a handful of counts. This chain joins TRBV11-1 and TRBJ2-1; TRBD2 aligns across 8 bases. The germline V gene has CDR1 SGHAT and CDR2 FQDESV (reference sequence). CDR3 length: 15 residues. The trim removed 4 bases at V and 6 bases at J, leaving 8 bases unmatched. CDR3: CASSSREGLRNEQFF. The CDR3 DNA is TGTGCCAGCAGCTCCCGGGAGGGCCTACGCAATGAGCAGTTCTTC.

This clone was seen once. The rearrangement joins TRBV6-5 to TRBJ1-1; D ambiguous. V was cut by 3 bases and J by 0 bases, with 5 bases left in between. The CDR3 extends over 13 amino acids. The germline V gene encodes CDR1 MNHEY and CDR2 SVGAGI. The DNA of the CDR3 is TGTGCCAGCAGTTATTTTATGAACACTGAAGCTTTCTTT. Residues: CASSYFMNTEAFF.

V is TRBV12-5 and J is TRBJ1-1; D remains unclear. V was shortened by 0 bases and J by 7 bases, with 12 bases between the two germline ends. Germline-derived CDR1 and CDR2 are LGHNT and FRNRAP. The CDR3 runs 14 residues. DNA for the CDR3: TGTGCTAGTGGTTTGGTACATAAGTTGATTGAAGCTTTCTTT. This translates into CASGLVHKLIEAFF.

The rearrangement links TRBV5-4 to TRBJ2-1, with D perhaps TRBD2 (5 bases). CDR3 size: 16 residues. From germline, CDR1 is SGHNT and CDR2 YYREEE (reference sequence). V lost 3 bases, J lost 5 bases, and 18 bases lay in between. CDR3 region: CASSWGSARGDNEQFF. As DNA, the CDR3 is TGTGCCAGCAGCTGGGGTAGCGCCCGGGGTGACAATGAGCAGTTCTTC.

DNA of the CDR3: TGTGCCAGCTGGGGCGGGACTAGCTCGTCAGATACGCAGTATTTT. As protein: CASWGGTSSSDTQYF. V is TRBV6-5 and J is TRBJ2-3; 9 positions agree with TRBD2. The CDR3 consists of 15 residues. Germline lookup yields CDR1 MNHEY and CDR2 SVGAGI. V gave up 8 bases and J gave up 4 bases; unmatched junction bases: 10.

The V and J genes are TRBV27 and TRBJ2-1; TRBD1 might be the D (5 bases). The V gene lost 2 bases and the J gene lost 4 bases, with 12 bases spanning the gap. The CDR3 has 15 residues. The germline gives CDR1 MNHEY, CDR2 SMNVEV (reference sequence). The CDR3 DNA reads as TGTGCCAGCAGTTTACTCGACAGAGGATACAATGAGCAGTTCTTC. Residues: CASSLLDRGYNEQFF.

The chain couples TRBV7-2 to TRBJ1-2; the D gene is possibly TRBD1 (5 bases). The ends were cut back, 3 bases at V and 1 base at J, with 6 bases in the middle. The CDR3 extends over 13 amino acids. The germline CDR1 and CDR2 sequences are SGHTA and FQGNSA. CDR3 amino acids: CASSLGLNYGYTF. The CDR3, as DNA: TGTGCCAGCAGCTTGGGACTTAACTATGGCTACACCTTC.

This rearrangement joins TRBV5-1 to TRBJ2-7; TRBD2 might be the D (6 bases). Germline lookup yields CDR1 SGHRS and CDR2 YFSETQ. This CDR3 is built from 13 residues. V was pared by 0 bases and J by 4 bases, with 8 bases between. The CDR3 DNA follows: TGCGCCAGCAGCTTGGGGGGGAGGTACGAGCAGTACTTC. Protein: CASSLGGRYEQYF.